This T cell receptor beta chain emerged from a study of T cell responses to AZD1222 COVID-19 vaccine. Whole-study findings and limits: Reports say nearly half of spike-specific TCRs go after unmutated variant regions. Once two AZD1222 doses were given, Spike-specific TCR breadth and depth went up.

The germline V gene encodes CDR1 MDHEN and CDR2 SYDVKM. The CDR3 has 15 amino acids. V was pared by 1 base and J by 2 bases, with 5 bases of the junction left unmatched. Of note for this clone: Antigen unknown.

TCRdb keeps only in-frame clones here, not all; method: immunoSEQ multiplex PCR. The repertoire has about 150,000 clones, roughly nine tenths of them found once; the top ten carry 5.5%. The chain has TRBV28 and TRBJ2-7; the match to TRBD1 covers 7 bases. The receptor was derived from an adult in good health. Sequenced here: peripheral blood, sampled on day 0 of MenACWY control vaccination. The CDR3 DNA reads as TGTGCCAGCAGTTTATACCGGGACAGACCCTACGAGCAGTACGTC. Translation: CASSLYRDRPYEQYV.